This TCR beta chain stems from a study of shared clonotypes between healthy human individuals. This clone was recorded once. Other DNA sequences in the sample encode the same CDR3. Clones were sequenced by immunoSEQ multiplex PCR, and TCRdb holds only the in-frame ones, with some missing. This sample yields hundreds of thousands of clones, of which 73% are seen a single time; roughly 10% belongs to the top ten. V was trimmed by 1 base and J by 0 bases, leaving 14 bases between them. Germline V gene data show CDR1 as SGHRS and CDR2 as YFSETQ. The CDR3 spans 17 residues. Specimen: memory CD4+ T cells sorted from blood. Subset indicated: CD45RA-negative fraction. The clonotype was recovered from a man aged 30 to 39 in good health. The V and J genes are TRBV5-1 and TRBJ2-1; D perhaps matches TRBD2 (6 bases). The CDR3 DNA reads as TGCGCCAGCAGCTTGTATTCTAGCGCCAGCTCCTACAATGAGCAGTTCTTC. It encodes CASSLYSSASSYNEQFF.